This passage covers 22 T cell receptor beta chains from one sample sequenced in a study of post-analysis software for immune sequencing data. Their target antigens are unknown. Sequencing libraries made from TCR beta cDNA carried unique molecular identifiers. TCRdb ran MiXCR on the PCR reads and lists one entry per CDR3 protein. The sample holds approximately 400,000 distinct CDR3 sequences; 30% to 45% are singletons and the top ten take around an eighth. Findings of the study overall: The five TRBV segments detected at higher frequency in patients than in controls included TRBV5-6, TRBV5-1 and TRBV20-1.

Sequencing used blood. All receptors derive from a girl aged 10-17 years with multiple sclerosis.

Turning to this clonotype: The junction shows a germline mismatch at one end, possibly a read error. The chain is built from TRBV20-1 and TRBJ1-5; 8 bases fit TRBD1. This CDR3 is 13 amino acids long. The germline V gene encodes CDR1 DFQATT and CDR2 SNEGSKA (reference sequence). The CDR3 loop is CSAQGDSDQPQHF. The CDR3 coding sequence is TGCAGTGCACAGGGGGATAGCGATCAGCCCCAGCATTTT.

Of note for this clonotype: The junction shows a germline mismatch at one end, possibly a read error. The gene calls are TRBV2 and TRBJ2-1; the D gene is possibly TRBD2 (7 bases). CDR1 SNHLY and CDR2 FYNNEI come from the germline V gene. This CDR3 has 14 amino acids. CDR3 sequence (DNA): TGTGCCGGCAGTGAGGGGGGGTCCTACAATGAGCAGTTCTTC. As protein: CAGSEGGSYNEQFF.

This clonotype was recorded a few times. The chain is built from TRBV5-6 and TRBJ2-5; 12 positions match TRBD2. Trimming at V came to 3 bases and at J to 2 bases, leaving 2 bases not matched to a gene. Germline assignment: CDR1 SGHDT and CDR2 YYEEEE. This CDR3 region has 15 residues. CDR3: CASSWTSGEQETQYF. CDR3 DNA sequence: TGTGCCAGCAGCTGGACTAGCGGGGAACAAGAGACCCAGTACTTC.

Of note for this clonotype: A clone one base away is much larger, so this may be a read error. This rearrangement joins TRBV7-2 to TRBJ2-5; D remains unclear. Per the germline V gene, CDR1 is SGHTA and CDR2 is FQGNSA. The length of the CDR3 is 12 residues. The CDR3 DNA reads TGTGCCGGCAGCTTATATGCGGAGACCCAGTACTTC. Its protein is CAGSLYAETQYF.

The chain has TRBV28 and TRBJ1-2; maybe TRBD1 (5 bases). The CDR3 loop spans 14 amino acids. Germline CDR1 and CDR2: MDHEN and SYDVKM. Between the trimmed V and J ends, which lost 8 bases and 7 bases, there was a span of 20 bases. The CDR3 is CASARLEGRSGYTF. The CDR3 DNA follows: TGTGCCAGCGCTCGGTTGGAGGGGAGGTCTGGCTACACCTTC.

V usage is TRBV20-1 and J usage is TRBJ2-7; D gene ambiguous. Per germline, CDR1 DFQATT and CDR2 SNEGSKA (reference sequence). The germline V and J ends were trimmed by 5 bases and 3 bases, with 17 bases remaining between them. CDR3 length: 14 residues. The CDR3 DNA follows: TGCAGTGCTTTCTTCAATATTCAGAGCTACGAGCAGTACTTC. It is translated as CSAFFNIQSYEQYF.

Remarks on this clonotype: One junction end disagrees with the germline gene, perhaps due to a read error. The chain uses TRBV20-1 and TRBJ1-2; 7 bases agree with TRBD1. This CDR3 contains 15 residues. Germline V lookup: CDR1 DFQATT, CDR2 SNEGSKA (reference sequence). DNA of the CDR3: TGTAGTGCTAGAGATCCGGCCTCAGGGGGTGAGGGCTACACCTTC. Translated: CSARDPASGGEGYTF.

This clonotype was seen only a few times. The chain uses TRBV12-5 and TRBJ2-3, with TRBD1 identical over 8 bases. Germline values: CDR1 LGHNT, CDR2 FRNRAP. Unmatched junction bases numbered 2, after V lost 0 bases and J lost 0 bases. CDR3 length equals 16 residues. The CDR3, as DNA: TGTGCTAGTGGTTTGGTAGGGACAGGAAGCACAGATACGCAGTATTTT. It yields the protein CASGLVGTGSTDTQYF.

The chain employs TRBV12-3 or TRBV12-4 and TRBJ1-1; no clear D. The CDR3 covers 13 residues. Trimming took 3 bases from V and 1 from J, leaving 6 bases between them. CDR3 sequence reads: CASSFKGNTEAFF. The CDR3 DNA follows: TGTGCCAGCAGTTTTAAAGGGAACACTGAAGCTTTCTTT.

V is TRBV12-3 or TRBV12-4 and J is TRBJ2-1; TRBD1 matches 10 bases. Trimming at V came to 6 bases and at J to 7 bases, leaving 9 bases not matched to a gene. The CDR3 length is 15 residues. CDR3 bases: TGTGCCAGCAGCCCGAGGGGGGGACAGGGGAATGAGCAGTTCTTC. Translated: CASSPRGGQGNEQFF.

This clonotype showed up just a few times. The rearrangement links TRBV12-3 or TRBV12-4 to TRBJ2-3; 15 nucleotides match TRBD2. With 5 bases clipped from V and 4 bases from J, the junction kept 10 bases outside the gene matches. CDR3 length: 18 residues. CDR3 region: CASSDAGLAGGPADTQYF. The DNA of the CDR3 is TGTGCCAGCAGTGATGCTGGACTAGCGGGGGGGCCCGCAGATACGCAGTATTTT.

This clonotype was observed a handful of times. The V and J genes are TRBV5-1 and TRBJ2-7; 11 nucleotides align to TRBD1. The J segment lost 4 bases and the V segment lost 3 bases, leaving 3 bases of the junction unmatched. Per germline, CDR1 SGHRS and CDR2 YFSETQ. There are 14 residues in the CDR3. CDR3: CASSWGQGEYEQYF. The CDR3 region has the DNA TGCGCCAGCAGCTGGGGACAGGGGGAGTACGAGCAGTACTTC.

CDR3 bases: TGCGCCAGCAGCCAAACCCTCCGGGGAGGGGGGGCAGATACGCAGTATTTT. This codes for CASSQTLRGGGADTQYF. V is TRBV4-1 and J is TRBJ2-3; the D gene is possibly TRBD2 (7 bases). Between the trimmed V and J ends, which lost 2 bases and 4 bases, there was a span of 19 bases. CDR3 length: 17 residues. Germline CDR1 and CDR2: MGHRA and YSYEKL.

The rearrangement joins TRBV6-1 to TRBJ1-2; D is possibly TRBD1 (5 bases). The CDR3 is made up of 13 amino acids. Trimming shortened V by 3 bases and J by 3 bases, and 8 bases separated the two germline ends. From germline, CDR1 is MNHNS and CDR2 SASEGT. CDR3 coding DNA: TGTGCCAGCAGTGAGGGGGTGGACTATGGCTACACCTTC. This codes for CASSEGVDYGYTF.

The V call is TRBV11-1, the J call TRBJ1-2; 7 bases are shared with TRBD1. This CDR3 is built from 16 residues. CDR1 SGHAT and CDR2 FQDESV come from the germline V gene (reference sequence). Germline trimming cut 4 bases from V and 4 bases from J; bases unmatched to any gene: 12. CDR3 protein: CASSSPLGQDSYGYTF. In DNA, the CDR3 is TGTGCCAGCAGCTCACCCTTAGGACAGGACAGCTATGGCTACACCTTC. The full variable domain, completed using reference TRBV11-1 and TRBJ1-2, is EAEVAQSPRYKITEKSQAVAFWCDPISGHATLYWYRQILGQGPELLVQFQDESVVDDSQLPKDRFSAERLKGVDSTLKIQPAELGDSAMYLCASSSPLGQDSYGYTFGSGTRLTVV.

V usage is TRBV7-9 and J usage is TRBJ2-1; D tentatively reads TRBD1 or TRBD2 (8 bases each). CDR1 and CDR2 (germline): SEHNR, FQNEAQ (reference sequence). CDR3 length: 15 residues. With 1 base removed from V and 15 bases from J, the gap between germline ends came to 22 bases. The CDR3 nucleotides read TGTGCCAGCAGCTTAGGTAGCGGGACAGGTTCGGGGTTGTTCTTC. Protein sequence: CASSLGSGTGSGLFF.

At least ten counts were recorded for this clonotype. This chain uses TRBV4-1 with TRBJ2-1, with D unresolved. CDR1 and CDR2 (germline): MGHRA, YSYEKL. The CDR3 contains 16 residues. Trimming pared 3 bases from V and 4 bases from J, leaving 16 bases between. For the CDR3, the DNA is TGCGCCAGCAGCCACCTATTTGACCCGACTTACAATGAGCAGTTCTTC. It encodes CASSHLFDPTYNEQFF.

This clonotype was seen a few times. This rearrangement joins TRBV4-3 to TRBJ2-7, with unresolved D. Between the trimmed V and J ends, which lost 0 bases and 1 base, there was a span of 10 bases. The CDR3 sequence is 15 residues long. Germline CDR1 reads LGHNA; CDR2 reads YSLEER. The CDR3 DNA follows: TGCGCCAGCAGCCAAGATGAAGGACCTTCCTACGAGCAGTACTTC. This translates into CASSQDEGPSYEQYF.

CDR3 nucleotide sequence: TGCAGTGCTAGAGATCTCGGAAAGGTCAGGGATCAGCCCCAGCATTTT. Translated: CSARDLGKVRDQPQHF. This sequence joins TRBV20-1 and TRBJ1-5, with TRBD1 as a possible D gene (5 bases). Germline V gene sequence: CDR1 DFQATT, CDR2 SNEGSKA (reference sequence). This CDR3 has 16 residues. V was trimmed by 0 bases and J by 5 bases, leaving 17 bases between them.

This chain links TRBV27 with TRBJ2-1; 9 bases align to TRBD1. With 5 bases clipped from V and 5 bases from J, the junction kept 7 bases outside the gene matches. This CDR3 is 15 amino acids long. The germline V gene has CDR1 MNHEY and CDR2 SMNVEV (reference sequence). The CDR3 nucleotides read TGTGCCAGCAGTCCATCGGACAGGGGACACAATGAGCAGTTCTTC. As protein: CASSPSDRGHNEQFF.

In this sample, this clonotype turned up many times. The rearrangement joins TRBV4-3 to TRBJ2-1; the D is unclear. Germline V gives CDR1 LGHNA, CDR2 YSLEER. CDR3 length: 13 amino acids. The V end lost 1 base, the J end lost 4 bases, and 5 bases lay between the germline ends. CDR3 region: CASSQAKYNEQFF. The CDR3 DNA follows: TGCGCCAGCAGCCAAGCCAAATACAATGAGCAGTTCTTC.

The gene calls are TRBV20-1 and TRBJ2-7; 10 bases are a match to TRBD1. Germline V gene lookup returns CDR1 DFQATT and CDR2 SNEGSKA (reference sequence). The CDR3 sequence is 15 residues long. J was trimmed by 2 bases and V by 2 bases; bases with no gene match: 6. In DNA form, the CDR3 reads TGCAGTGCTAGAATGACAGGGGGCCACCCCTACGAGCAGTACTTC. This translates into CSARMTGGHPYEQYF.